The 24 T cell receptor beta chains reported below all come from one sample, sequenced in a study of CD8 T cells in Susac syndrome. RNA totalling about 0.45 to 1 ug underwent reverse transcription with random hexamers. TCRdb re-called the immunoSEQ multiplex PCR reads through MiXCR, storing one row per CDR3 protein. The sample has around 300,000 distinct CDR3 sequences; just over 90% are singletons. The sequencing sample was made of CD4+ T cells from PBMCs. The receptors were gathered from a human donor with multiple sclerosis.

The chain is built from TRBV5-1 and TRBJ2-3; D is undetermined. The germline CDR1 and CDR2 sequences are SGHRS and YFSETQ. Trimming left V 0 bases short and J 9 bases short, with 8 bases between. The length of the CDR3 is 12 residues. The CDR3 region has the DNA TGCGCCAGCAGCTTGGAATTAGACACGCAGTATTTT. Translated, it gives CASSLELDTQYF. Together with reference TRBV5-1 and TRBJ2-3, the CDR3 gives the full variable domain: KAGVTQTPRYLIKTRGQQVTLSCSPISGHRSVSWYQQTPGQGLQFLFEYFSETQRNKGNFPGRFSGRQFSNSRSEMNVSTLELGDSALYLCASSLELDTQYFGPGTRLTVL.

This chain connects TRBV29-1 to TRBJ2-1; D is undetermined. Germline lookup yields CDR1 SQVTM and CDR2 ANQGSEA. Trimming cost V 4 bases and J 2 bases, with 12 bases left between them. The CDR3 runs 14 residues. The CDR3 reads CSVGSTHAYNEQFF. Here the CDR3 DNA reads TGCAGCGTTGGTAGTACTCACGCCTACAATGAGCAGTTCTTC.

The chain recombines TRBV12-3 or TRBV12-4 with TRBJ2-7; 9 bases match TRBD1. This CDR3 has 14 residues. The junction had 8 bases not matched to a gene; V was cut back by 7 bases and J by 4 bases. CDR3 nucleotides: TGTGCCAGCACTCCGGGACAGGGACGGTACGAGCAGTACTTC. Encoded protein: CASTPGQGRYEQYF.

This chain uses TRBV27 with TRBJ2-1, with D perhaps matching TRBD2 (6 bases). V was cut by 4 bases and J by 8 bases, with 15 bases left in between. This CDR3 is built from 14 residues. Germline assignment: CDR1 MNHEY and CDR2 SMNVEV (reference sequence). The CDR3 loop is CASSSNLAVDEQFF. The CDR3 DNA reads TGTGCCAGCAGTTCCAACTTAGCGGTCGATGAGCAGTTCTTC.

The J gene is TRBJ2-1, the V gene TRBV4-3, with D possibly called TRBD1 or TRBD2 (6 bases each). The CDR3 totals 14 residues. The V end was cut by 4 bases, the J end by 9 bases, with 16 bases between. CDR1 LGHNA and CDR2 YSLEER come from the germline V gene. This CDR3 is CASSLLLQGGEQFF. The CDR3 DNA reads as TGCGCCAGCAGCCTACTTCTACAGGGAGGTGAGCAGTTCTTC.

This clonotype was seen just once. The chain uses TRBV5-6 and TRBJ1-5; no definite D call. The length of the CDR3 is 13 residues. Trimming removed 0 bases at V and 9 bases at J, with 10 bases between. CDR1 and CDR2 from the germline V gene are SGHDT and YYEEEE. CDR3 loop: CASSLDMGLPQHF. Written as DNA, the CDR3 is TGTGCCAGCAGCTTGGATATGGGGTTGCCCCAGCATTTT.

This chain connects TRBV5-6 to TRBJ2-7; 9 bases map to TRBD1. The CDR3 extends over 16 amino acids. The V and J ends lost 2 bases and 4 bases, in that order; junction bases with no gene match: 10. Per the germline V gene, CDR1 is SGHDT and CDR2 is YYEEEE. The DNA of the CDR3 is TGTGCCAGCAGCTTCCGCCGACAGGGGGATAGGTACGAGCAGTACTTC. It specifies CASSFRRQGDRYEQYF.

This chain uses TRBV7-8 with TRBJ2-5; possibly TRBD2 for D (5 bases). CDR3 length: 13 residues. V lost 8 bases to trimming and J lost 3 bases, with 13 bases between them. Germline V gene lookup returns CDR1 SGHVS and CDR2 FQNEAQ. CDR3 bases: TGTGCCAGCCGGAGGAGAGCCAAAGAGACCCAGTACTTC. The encoded protein is CASRRRAKETQYF.

The gene calls are TRBV5-1 and TRBJ2-7, with no clear D. Trimming pared 4 bases from V and 3 bases from J, leaving 17 bases between. The CDR3 has 15 residues. The V gene's germline CDR1 is SGHRS and CDR2 YFSETQ. Here the CDR3 DNA reads TGCGCCAGCAGCAGGGCGGCAGGACCCAACTACGAGCAGTACTTC. Protein: CASSRAAGPNYEQYF.

V is TRBV15 and J is TRBJ1-5; D is perhaps TRBD1 (5 bases). CDR1 LNHNV and CDR2 YYDKDF come from the germline V gene (reference sequence). Trimming pared 9 bases from V and 1 base from J, leaving 7 bases between. The CDR3 sequence is 12 residues long. This CDR3 is CATGESNQPQHF. The CDR3, as DNA: TGTGCCACAGGGGAGAGCAATCAGCCCCAGCATTTT.

J is TRBJ1-1 and V is TRBV30, with a possible D match to TRBD1 (6 bases). CDR1 and CDR2 from the germline V gene are GTSNPN and SVGIG (reference sequence). The V and J ends lost 3 bases and 3 bases respectively, with 11 bases between them. CDR3 length: 13 amino acids. For the CDR3, the DNA is TGTGCCTGGAGCAGGGGAGGGGACACTGAAGCTTTCTTT. It translates to CAWSRGGDTEAFF.

This rearrangement joins TRBV5-1 to TRBJ1-3; D not certain. CDR1 is SGHRS, CDR2 YFSETQ, per germline. Trimming removed 0 bases from V and 7 bases from J, with 11 bases in between. The CDR3 covers 14 residues. In nucleotides, the CDR3 is TGCGCCAGCAGCTTGGGGGCCCTCGGGAACACCATATATTTT. Residues: CASSLGALGNTIYF.

V gene TRBV6-6 combines with J gene TRBJ2-5; 9 positions match TRBD1. CDR3 length: 15 residues. The junction had 10 bases not matched to a gene; V was cut back by 6 bases and J by 5 bases. Germline V gene sequence: CDR1 MNHNY, CDR2 SVGAGI (reference sequence). DNA of the CDR3: TGTGCCAGCAGCACCGGGACAGGGATCCGGGAGACCCAGTACTTC. Translated, it gives CASSTGTGIRETQYF.

The sample holds one count of this clonotype. The V gene is TRBV24-1, the J gene TRBJ2-2, with D uncertain. Germline-derived CDR1 and CDR2 are KGHDR and SFDVKD. The length of the CDR3 is 16 residues. Trimming left V 2 bases short and J 0 bases short, with 9 bases between. The CDR3 region is CATSDSAGPNTGELFF. The CDR3 DNA is TGTGCCACCAGTGATTCGGCAGGACCGAACACCGGGGAGCTGTTTTTT.

This chain connects TRBV29-1 to TRBJ2-3; 7 bases agree with TRBD2. Germline-derived CDR1 and CDR2 are SQVTM and ANQGSEA. This CDR3 is 14 amino acids long. V was clipped by 3 bases and J by 3 bases; unmatched bases: 6. CDR3 in DNA: TGCAGCGTTGAGGCGGGGGAAACTACAGATACGCAGTATTTT. This translates into CSVEAGETTDTQYF.

V gene TRBV19 combines with J gene TRBJ2-3; 9 bases match TRBD2. J was trimmed by 4 bases and V by 7 bases; bases with no gene match: 15. CDR3 size: 17 residues. The germline CDR1 and CDR2 sequences are LNHDA and SQIVND (reference sequence). The DNA of the CDR3 is TGTGCCAGTACCTCAATCCGGGCAGGCGGGAGGGCAGATACGCAGTATTTT. Its translation is CASTSIRAGGRADTQYF.

This sequence joins TRBV9 and TRBJ2-7, with a tentative D call TRBD2 (5 bases). Germline lookup yields CDR1 SGDLS and CDR2 YYNGEE. This CDR3 spans 14 amino acids. V was cut by 0 bases and J by 0 bases, with 7 bases left in between. Here the CDR3 DNA reads TGTGCCAGCAGCGTAGGGAGGAACTCCTACGAGCAGTACTTC. Its translation is CASSVGRNSYEQYF.

J is TRBJ2-1 and V is TRBV20-1; possibly TRBD2 for D (6 bases). CDR1 is DFQATT and CDR2 is SNEGSKA in the germline V gene (reference sequence). This CDR3 contains 13 residues. The CDR3 reads CAKGRGTYNEQFF. The CDR3 coding sequence is TGCGCCAAGGGGCGGGGCACCTACAATGAGCAGTTCTTC.

V gene TRBV20-1 combines with J gene TRBJ1-2; TRBD1 agrees at 9 bases. Germline trimming cut 5 bases from V and 2 bases from J; bases unmatched to any gene: 6. Germline V gene data show CDR1 as DFQATT and CDR2 as SNEGSKA (reference sequence). There are 14 residues in the CDR3. The CDR3 DNA is TGCAGTGCTGGAACAGGGGGCGGGAACTATGGCTACACCTTC. This translates into CSAGTGGGNYGYTF.

The V call is TRBV12-5, the J call TRBJ2-3, with D possibly being TRBD2 (6 bases). Trimming removed 3 bases at V and 2 bases at J, with 12 bases between. Looked up from germline, CDR1 is LGHNT and CDR2 is FRNRAP. There are 15 residues in the CDR3. The CDR3 loop is CASGFIAGYTDTQYF. The CDR3 region has the DNA TGTGCTAGTGGTTTCATTGCGGGATACACAGATACGCAGTATTTT.

The chain recombines TRBV3-1 with TRBJ2-7; TRBD1 matches at 9 bases. The CDR3 length is 15 residues. V lost 7 bases and J lost 7; bases outside the gene matches: 14. The germline V gene encodes CDR1 LGHDT and CDR2 YNNKEL (reference sequence). Written as DNA, the CDR3 is TGTGCCAGCAACTCAAGGGGGACAGGGTCGGGGGAGCAGTACTTC. This translates into CASNSRGTGSGEQYF.

CDR3 coding DNA: TGTGCCTGGAGTCAAGGACTCCAAAATTCACCCCTCCACTTT. This codes for CAWSQGLQNSPLHF. The chain is built from TRBV30 and TRBJ1-6; no definite D call. V lost 2 bases, J lost 7 bases, and 12 bases lay in between. The CDR3 loop spans 14 amino acids. Germline V lookup: CDR1 GTSNPN, CDR2 SVGIG (reference sequence).

This clonotype has only one observation. The chain carries TRBV5-1 and TRBJ1-2; perhaps TRBD1 as D (5 bases). Germline lookup yields CDR1 SGHRS and CDR2 YFSETQ. This CDR3 has 15 amino acids. V was cut by 4 bases and J by 0 bases, with 13 bases left in between. The CDR3 spells CASSPDGQANYGYTF. The CDR3 coding sequence is TGCGCCAGCAGCCCCGATGGACAAGCTAACTATGGCTACACCTTC.

This clonotype was seen just once. This chain uses TRBV6-1 with TRBJ2-3; D is possibly TRBD1 (5 bases). This CDR3 region has 16 residues. V lost 6 bases, J lost 4 bases, and 20 bases lay in between. Germline lookup yields CDR1 MNHNS and CDR2 SASEGT. CDR3 bases: TGTGCCAGCAGGGGCCGACAGCTGAGCTTCCCAGATACGCAGTATTTT. It is translated as CASRGRQLSFPDTQYF.